A single sample is the source of the 18 T cell receptor beta chains below, sequenced in a study of vaccination effects on CD4 cells after COVID-19. What these receptors recognize is not known. The authors isolated CD4+ T cells after nine to eleven days of culture. Participants were given two doses of BNT162b2 or mRNA-1273 vaccine. Here immunoSEQ multiplex PCR was the method, and the copy in TCRdb shows in-frame clones only, minus some. The data show about 73,000 clones, around 70% seen once. Sample: CD4+ T cells from PBMCs cultured without peptide, taken after COVID-19 vaccination. These receptors were obtained from a human donor who received a COVID-19 vaccine.

The chain couples TRBV10-3 to TRBJ1-4, with D hard to call. Germline CDR1 and CDR2: ENHRY and SYGVKD. This CDR3 has 15 amino acids. The germline V and J ends were trimmed by 2 bases and 3 bases, with 10 bases remaining between them. CDR3 in amino acids: CAISEDQGPNEKLFF. The CDR3 region has the DNA TGTGCCATCAGTGAGGATCAAGGGCCTAATGAAAAACTGTTTTTT.

This clone was recorded a few times. The chain uses TRBV12-3 or TRBV12-4 and TRBJ1-5, with D unclear. The V gene lost 5 bases and the J gene lost 6 bases, with 11 bases spanning the gap. The CDR3 runs 13 residues. In DNA, the CDR3 is TGTGCCAGCAGTCCGCTTCTGGCTCAGCCCCAGCATTTT. Amino acid sequence: CASSPLLAQPQHF.

V is TRBV3-1 (or the pseudogene TRBV3-2) and J is TRBJ1-6; 7 nucleotides line up with TRBD1. The V gene's germline CDR1 is LGHDT and CDR2 YNNKEL (reference sequence). J lost 9 bases, V lost 2 bases, and 1 base had no gene match. The CDR3 loop spans 13 amino acids. DNA of the CDR3: TGTGCCAGCAGCCAATCAGGGGGTTCACCCCTCCACTTT. It is translated as CASSQSGGSPLHF.

The V gene is TRBV30, the J gene TRBJ1-1; D ambiguous. The CDR3 contains 13 residues. Germline CDR1 GTSNPN, CDR2 SVGIG (reference sequence). V was trimmed by 3 bases and J by 3 bases, leaving 11 bases between them. CDR3 in amino acids: CAWRWARDTEAFF. The CDR3 DNA reads TGTGCCTGGAGATGGGCGAGGGACACTGAAGCTTTCTTT.

The chain couples TRBV24-1 to TRBJ2-1; unclear D gene. This CDR3 is built from 15 residues. Germline CDR1 and CDR2: KGHDR and SFDVKD. V was shortened by 4 bases and J by 0 bases, with 9 bases between the two germline ends. DNA for the CDR3: TGTGCCACCAGTGACCCCCGGAGCTCCTACAATGAGCAGTTCTTC. Translation: CATSDPRSSYNEQFF.

The chain joins TRBV10-2 to TRBJ2-7; 8 bases agree with TRBD1. Germline trimming cut 0 bases from V and 7 bases from J; bases unmatched to any gene: 5. CDR3 length equals 14 residues. Germline V CDR1 and CDR2: WSHSY, SAAADI. CDR3 in amino acids: CASSESGRGREQYV. CDR3 in DNA: TGCGCCAGCAGTGAGTCGGGCAGGGGGCGGGAGCAGTACGTC.

The gene calls are TRBV5-1 and TRBJ2-3, with D possibly being TRBD2 (7 bases). CDR1 is SGHRS and CDR2 is YFSETQ in the germline V gene. V was trimmed by 0 bases and J by 1 base, leaving 15 bases between them. This CDR3 is built from 17 residues. CDR3 loop: CASSLALRGGGTDTQYF. The CDR3, as DNA: TGCGCCAGCAGCTTGGCGTTGAGAGGGGGGGGCACAGATACGCAGTATTTT.

This chain uses TRBV7-2 with TRBJ2-4, with D unresolved. V lost 5 bases and J 0 bases, leaving 8 bases between the germline ends. CDR1 SGHTA and CDR2 FQGNSA come from the germline V gene. There are 14 residues in the CDR3. CDR3 DNA: TGTGCCAGCAGCCCTGGAACAGCCAAAAACATTCAGTACTTC. It encodes CASSPGTAKNIQYF.

The rearrangement uses TRBV7-2 and TRBJ1-1; D is undetermined. The V end lost 2 bases, the J end lost 7 bases, and 14 bases lay between the germline ends. Germline loops: CDR1 SGHTA, CDR2 FQGNSA. The CDR3 has 14 residues. The CDR3 DNA follows: TGTGCCAGCAGCTTAAATGCTCAGGTCGGTGAAGCTTTCTTT. This encodes CASSLNAQVGEAFF.

The J gene is TRBJ1-2, the V gene TRBV7-9; 7 positions agree with TRBD1. The CDR3 has 14 residues. Per the germline V gene, CDR1 is SEHNR and CDR2 is FQNEAQ (reference sequence). J gave up 4 bases and V 5 bases, and 7 bases lay outside the gene matches. The CDR3 reads CASSTTGAPYGYTF. In nucleotides, the CDR3 is TGTGCCAGCAGCACCACAGGGGCGCCCTATGGCTACACCTTC.

The V and J genes are TRBV5-1 and TRBJ1-2; 7 nucleotides agree with TRBD1. The CDR3 runs 12 residues. Germline assignment: CDR1 SGHRS and CDR2 YFSETQ. The trim removed 3 bases at V and 6 bases at J, leaving 2 bases unmatched. The CDR3: CASSSQGDGYTF. The CDR3 region has the DNA TGCGCCAGCAGCTCCCAGGGGGATGGCTACACCTTC.

The chain uses TRBV7-9 and TRBJ1-2; weak D call: TRBD1 (5 bases). V was pared by 2 bases and J by 6 bases, with 10 bases between. Germline loops: CDR1 SEHNR, CDR2 FQNEAQ (reference sequence). This CDR3 is 13 amino acids long. The chain's CDR3 is CASSLMSGNGYTF. The CDR3 DNA is TGTGCCAGCAGCTTAATGTCAGGGAATGGCTACACCTTC.

The chain links TRBV3-1 (or the pseudogene TRBV3-2) to TRBJ2-1, with 13 nucleotides matching TRBD2. The CDR3 consists of 16 residues. CDR1 and CDR2 from the germline V gene are LGHDT and YNNKEL (reference sequence). V was pared by 1 base and J by 5 bases, with 2 bases of the junction left unmatched. The CDR3: CASSQGLAGGNNEQFF. In nucleotides, the CDR3 is TGTGCCAGCAGCCAAGGACTAGCGGGGGGCAACAATGAGCAGTTCTTC.

V gene TRBV9 combines with J gene TRBJ1-3; TRBD1 matches 7 bases. The CDR3 contains 15 residues. In germline, CDR1 is SGDLS, CDR2 YYNGEE. The V gene end was trimmed by 5 bases and the J gene end by 0 bases; junction bases not matched to a gene: 5. The CDR3 loop is CASRPGTDSGNTIYF. CDR3 nucleotides: TGTGCCAGCAGGCCAGGGACAGACTCTGGAAACACCATATATTTT.

CDR3 loop: CASSEEGPEAFF. The CDR3 nucleotides read TGTGCCAGCAGCGAGGAGGGCCCTGAAGCTTTCTTT. The chain has TRBV12-3 or TRBV12-4 and TRBJ1-1; D not resolved. Trimming pared 6 bases from V and 6 bases from J, leaving 11 bases between. The CDR3 extends over 12 amino acids.

The CDR3 loop reads CASGDRGQSNQPQHF. The CDR3 coding sequence is TGTGCCAGCGGAGACAGGGGGCAAAGCAATCAGCCCCAGCATTTT. The chain couples TRBV2 to TRBJ1-5; 10 bases match TRBD1. The CDR3 length is 15 residues. Germline V gives CDR1 SNHLY, CDR2 FYNNEI. With V trimmed by 8 bases and J by 1 base, 5 bases remained unmatched. Full variable domain (remainder filled in from reference TRBV2 and TRBJ1-5): EPEVTQTPSHQVTQMGQEVILRCVPISNHLYFYWYRQILGQKVEFLVSFYNNEISEKSEIFDDQFSVERPDGSNFTLKIRSTKLEDSAMYFCASGDRGQSNQPQHFGDGTRLSIL.

The CDR3: CASSDQNQVRAQYF. For the CDR3, the DNA is TGTGCCAGCAGCGATCAGAACCAAGTGAGGGCCCAGTACTTC. The V gene is TRBV6-2 or TRBV6-3, the J gene TRBJ2-5; maybe TRBD2 (5 bases). Germline V gene lookup returns CDR1 MNHEY and CDR2 SVGEGT. V lost 6 bases, J lost 9 bases, and 20 bases lay in between. The CDR3 length is 14 residues.

The gene calls are TRBV24-1 and TRBJ2-3; 9 bases line up with TRBD1. V dropped 3 bases and J dropped 4; count of bases not matched to a gene: 7. This CDR3 comprises 16 residues. CDR1 is KGHDR and CDR2 is SFDVKD in the germline V gene. CDR3 nucleotide sequence: TGTGCCACCAGTGATGCTCCGGGACAGGGCTCAGATACGCAGTATTTT. Translating gives CATSDAPGQGSDTQYF.